The 24 T cell receptor beta chains below come from one sample, sequenced in a study of T cell responses to AZD1222 COVID-19 vaccine. Measured with immunoSEQ multiplex PCR; TCRdb has only the in-frame clones, and not every one. The sample has 150,000 or so clones, 80% to 90% seen once; the top ten hold 4.5% to 6.5%. Source: peripheral blood, taken on day 0 of AZD1222 vaccination. The receptors here all came from an adult in good health.

This chain joins TRBV6-5 and TRBJ1-5; 9 nucleotides align to TRBD1. From germline, CDR1 is MNHEY and CDR2 SVGAGI. This CDR3 is 14 amino acids long. V lost 6 bases, J lost 4 bases, and 4 bases stayed unmatched. The CDR3 region is CASRPTGGNQPQHF. The CDR3 DNA reads as TGTGCCAGCAGGCCGACAGGGGGGAATCAGCCCCAGCATTTT.

This sequence joins TRBV2 and TRBJ1-4, with D perhaps TRBD1 (5 bases). Trimming removed 5 bases from V and 0 bases from J, with 13 bases in between. Germline V gene data show CDR1 as SNHLY and CDR2 as FYNNEI. The CDR3 runs to 16 residues. CDR3 sequence: CASSSRGAPTNEKLFF. The CDR3 bases are TGTGCCAGCAGTTCTCGAGGGGCGCCAACTAATGAAAAACTGTTTTTT.

The table lists this clone with a count of one. The chain recombines TRBV7-3 with TRBJ2-2; no definite D call. CDR1 SGHTA and CDR2 FQGTGA come from the germline V gene. V lost 5 bases and J 6 bases, leaving 7 bases between the germline ends. This CDR3 has 12 residues. CDR3 in amino acids: CASSQASGELFF. Here the CDR3 DNA reads TGTGCCAGCAGCCAGGCTTCCGGGGAGCTGTTTTTT.

DNA of the CDR3: TGTGCCAGCAGGATTTCCGGGACAGGGGGCAATCAGCCCCAGCATTTT. Protein product: CASRISGTGGNQPQHF. The chain has TRBV5-5 and TRBJ1-5; 10 nucleotides line up with TRBD1. CDR3 length equals 16 residues. Germline V gene sequence: CDR1 SGHKS, CDR2 YYEKEE (reference sequence). V lost 5 bases and J lost 2; bases outside the gene matches: 7.

The chain couples TRBV4-3 to TRBJ1-1; D is perhaps TRBD1 (6 bases). Germline values: CDR1 LGHNA, CDR2 YSLEER. Trimming left V 0 bases short and J 1 base short, with 15 bases between. CDR3 length: 17 residues. The CDR3 protein is CASSQETWTDTNTEAFF. The CDR3, as DNA: TGCGCCAGCAGCCAAGAGACGTGGACAGACACGAACACTGAAGCTTTCTTT.

V and J are TRBV7-9 and TRBJ1-3; no clear D. The germline CDR1 and CDR2 sequences are SEHNR and FQNEAQ (reference sequence). The CDR3 is 13 residues long. The V end lost 8 bases, the J end lost 5 bases, and 13 bases lay between the germline ends. DNA for the CDR3: TGTGCCAGCTTTCCTCGGGGAAGAAACACCATATATTTT. It encodes CASFPRGRNTIYF.

The J gene is TRBJ1-5, the V gene TRBV29-1; D remains ambiguous. Germline assignment: CDR1 SQVTM and CDR2 ANQGSEA. Trimming removed 6 bases from V and 2 bases from J, with 14 bases in between. This CDR3 has 14 amino acids. CDR3: CSVGSPTGNQPQHF. The CDR3 DNA sequence: TGCAGCGTAGGGTCACCCACCGGCAATCAGCCCCAGCATTTT.

The chain has TRBV18 and TRBJ2-5; D is undetermined. Germline lookup yields CDR1 KGHSH and CDR2 LQKENI. Trimming took 6 bases from V and 2 from J, leaving 19 bases between them. The CDR3 totals 16 residues. CDR3 DNA sequence: TGTGCCAGCTCCCCGTTAAAGCTCGAAATTCAAGAGACCCAGTACTTC. It specifies CASSPLKLEIQETQYF.

The rearrangement uses TRBV14 and TRBJ1-2, with D maybe TRBD1 (5 bases). CDR3 length: 14 residues. The germline CDR1 and CDR2 sequences are SGHDN and FVKESK. V was clipped by 4 bases and J by 4 bases, with 13 bases between them. This chain's CDR3 is CASSPRDRLYGYTF. DNA for the CDR3: TGTGCCAGCAGCCCCCGGGACCGCCTCTATGGCTACACCTTC.

The chain employs TRBV5-4 and TRBJ1-1; 11 bases fit TRBD1. This CDR3 is 15 amino acids long. Trimming removed 2 bases from V and 4 bases from J; junction bases left unmatched: 4. Germline V lookup: CDR1 SGHNT, CDR2 YYREEE (reference sequence). CDR3 sequence reads: CASSFGGTGGTEAFF. The CDR3 region has the DNA TGTGCCAGCAGCTTTGGGGGGACAGGGGGCACTGAAGCTTTCTTT. Full variable domain (outside the CDR3, taken from reference TRBV5-4 and TRBJ1-1): ETGVTQSPTHLIKTRGQQVTLRCSSQSGHNTVSWYQQALGQGPQFIFQYYREEENGRGNFPPRFSGLQFPNYSSELNVNALELDDSALYLCASSFGGTGGTEAFFGQGTRLTVV.

The rearrangement links TRBV7-9 to TRBJ1-5; 9 bases fit TRBD1. The germline V gene has CDR1 SEHNR and CDR2 FQNEAQ (reference sequence). Trimming removed 3 bases from V and 7 bases from J; junction bases left unmatched: 4. This CDR3 contains 14 residues. The CDR3 DNA sequence: TGTGCCAGCAGCTTGGGACAGGGTGGGCAGCCCCAGCATTTT. Protein product: CASSLGQGGQPQHF.

This chain uses TRBV12-5 with TRBJ2-3, with D unresolved. Trimming pared 1 base from V and 8 bases from J, leaving 10 bases between. The CDR3 is made up of 13 amino acids. Germline assignment: CDR1 LGHNT and CDR2 FRNRAP. The CDR3 nucleotides read TGTGCTAGTGGTTTGGCCTACGCAGGTACGCAGTATTTT. Its translation: CASGLAYAGTQYF.

This chain connects TRBV7-2 to TRBJ1-2, with 9 bases lining up with TRBD1. The CDR3 totals 15 residues. Germline CDR1 and CDR2: SGHTA and FQGNSA. V lost 0 bases to trimming and J lost 7 bases; unmatched junction nucleotides: 6. CDR3 loop: CASSLAPGQGAGYTF. Written as DNA, the CDR3 is TGTGCCAGCAGCTTAGCGCCGGGACAGGGTGCTGGCTACACCTTC.

This clone was detected a few times. V usage is TRBV24-1 and J usage is TRBJ2-5; 9 positions match TRBD1. The CDR3 has 16 amino acids. V gave up 4 bases and J gave up 4 bases; unmatched junction bases: 9. Germline lookup yields CDR1 KGHDR and CDR2 SFDVKD. CDR3 protein: CATSESPGQGGETQYF. The CDR3 coding sequence is TGTGCCACCAGTGAGTCGCCGGGACAGGGAGGAGAGACCCAGTACTTC.

The rearrangement joins TRBV10-3 to TRBJ1-3; the D is unclear. V shed 4 bases and J shed 0 bases, with 10 bases lying between them. The V gene's germline CDR1 is ENHRY and CDR2 SYGVKD. The CDR3 sequence is 15 residues long. The CDR3 DNA reads TGTGCCATCAGTGTAAGCAAGAGCTCTGGAAACACCATATATTTT. Amino acids: CAISVSKSSGNTIYF.

V usage is TRBV6-5 and J usage is TRBJ2-7; perhaps D is TRBD1 or TRBD2 (5 bases each). In germline, CDR1 is MNHEY, CDR2 SVGAGI. The CDR3 totals 15 residues. V was trimmed by 7 bases and J by 7 bases, leaving 23 bases between them. In DNA, the CDR3 is TGTGCCAGCAATAGCCTTGGGACGGAGCTGGAAGAGCAGTACTTC. It codes for CASNSLGTELEEQYF.

The chain uses TRBV28 and TRBJ1-5; D gene uncertain. Germline lookup yields CDR1 MDHEN and CDR2 SYDVKM. Trimming shortened V by 5 bases and J by 5 bases, and 13 bases separated the two germline ends. CDR3 length: 14 amino acids. CDR3 in amino acids: CASSATLEHQPQHF. The CDR3 region has the DNA TGTGCCAGCAGTGCGACCTTGGAGCATCAGCCCCAGCATTTT.

The V gene is TRBV4-3, the J gene TRBJ2-5; 10 positions agree with TRBD1. The length of the CDR3 is 14 residues. The V gene's germline CDR1 is LGHNA and CDR2 YSLEER. After removal of 4 bases from V and 5 bases from J, the junction contained 4 bases not matched to a gene. The DNA of the CDR3 is TGCGCCAGCAGCCCAAGGACAGGGGGGGAGACCCAGTACTTC. Its protein product is CASSPRTGGETQYF.

The rearrangement uses TRBV10-3 and TRBJ2-1; TRBD2 aligns across 12 bases. With V trimmed by 3 bases and J by 6 bases, 3 bases remained unmatched. CDR1 is ENHRY and CDR2 is SYGVKD in the germline V gene. This CDR3 contains 15 residues. CDR3 protein: CAISEGLAGSNEQFF. The CDR3 coding sequence is TGTGCCATCAGTGAAGGACTAGCGGGATCCAATGAGCAGTTCTTC.

The chain combines TRBV4-1 with TRBJ1-5; D is unresolved. The germline gives CDR1 MGHRA, CDR2 YSYEKL. V lost 1 base, J lost 3 bases, and 10 bases lay in between. The CDR3 extends over 15 amino acids. The CDR3: CASSQGQVSNQPQHF. DNA of the CDR3: TGCGCCAGCAGCCAAGGGCAGGTGTCCAATCAGCCCCAGCATTTT.

CDR3 coding DNA: TGTGCCAGCAGCCTCCCTGAAATAGCGGGAGGAGGTAATGAGCAGTTCTTC. Amino acids: CASSLPEIAGGGNEQFF. This chain uses TRBV7-8 with TRBJ2-1, with 10 nucleotides matching TRBD2. The CDR3 spans 17 residues. From germline, CDR1 is SGHVS and CDR2 FQNEAQ. V dropped 5 bases and J dropped 7; count of bases not matched to a gene: 14. The full variable domain, completed using reference TRBV7-8 and TRBJ2-1, is GAGVSQSPRYKVAKRGQDVALRCDPISGHVSLFWYQQALGQGPEFLTYFQNEAQLDKSGLPSDRFFAERPEGSVSTLKIQRTQQEDSAVYLCASSLPEIAGGGNEQFFGPGTRLTVL.

The V call is TRBV19, the J call TRBJ2-7; 10 bases are a match to TRBD2. This CDR3 region has 14 residues. Germline V gives CDR1 LNHDA, CDR2 SQIVND (reference sequence). J lost 3 bases, V lost 8 bases, and 7 bases had no gene match. As DNA, the CDR3 is TGTGCCAGTTCAAGGACTAGCGGACTCTACGAGCAGTACTTC. It codes for CASSRTSGLYEQYF.

The rearrangement uses TRBV18 and TRBJ2-5, with D unresolved. Germline-derived CDR1 and CDR2 are KGHSH and LQKENI. The CDR3 is 13 residues long. The V and J ends lost 2 bases and 5 bases respectively, with 9 bases between them. The CDR3: CASSPGSAETQYF. The CDR3 bases are TGTGCCAGCTCACCAGGGTCTGCGGAGACCCAGTACTTC. Variable domain in full (rest from reference TRBV18 and TRBJ2-5): NAGVMQNPRHLVRRRGQEARLRCSPMKGHSHVYWYRQLPEEGLKFMVYLQKENIIDESGMPKERFSAEFPKEGPSILRIQQVVRGDSAAYFCASSPGSAETQYFGPGTRLLVL.

The chain joins TRBV5-6 to TRBJ1-1, with D unresolved. Trimming shortened V by 4 bases and J by 3 bases, and 22 bases separated the two germline ends. Germline-derived CDR1 and CDR2 are SGHDT and YYEEEE. The CDR3 is 17 residues long. The CDR3 protein is CASSTDRRQRIDTEAFF. As DNA, the CDR3 is TGTGCCAGCAGCACCGATCGGAGGCAAAGGATCGACACTGAAGCTTTCTTT.